These 26 T cell receptor beta chains share one sample of origin, sequenced in a study of T cells after yellow fever vaccination. TCRdb itself ran the 5' RACE reads through MiXCR, one entry per CDR3 protein. The sample shows 400,000 or so distinct CDR3 sequences, around 10% of them seen only once. Sequenced here: PBMCs, sampled on the day of the first yellow fever vaccination. The origin of the receptors is a man aged 18 to 30 who received the YFV17D yellow fever vaccine.

This chain uses TRBV19 with TRBJ2-7; D is perhaps TRBD2 (5 bases). Germline CDR1 reads LNHDA; CDR2 reads SQIVND (reference sequence). The CDR3 runs to 16 residues. V was cut by 4 bases and J by 3 bases, with 19 bases left in between. The CDR3 reads CASSNPSGGGFYEQYF. For the CDR3, the DNA is TGTGCCAGTAGTAACCCCTCAGGTGGAGGTTTCTACGAGCAGTACTTC.

As regards this clonotype: A much larger clone lies a single base off, so this may be a read error. This sequence joins TRBV9 and TRBJ2-1, with TRBD2 identical over 14 bases. Per the germline V gene, CDR1 is SGDLS and CDR2 is YYNGEE. This CDR3 is 18 amino acids long. The CDR3 DNA is TGTGCCAGCAGCCCGACGACTAGCGGGGGGGCCTATCACAATGAGCGGTTCTTC. The encoded protein is CASSPTTSGGAYHNERFF.

This clonotype was seen more than once but under ten times. The V and J genes are TRBV4-1 and TRBJ2-5; TRBD1 is a possible D gene (6 bases). There are 15 residues in the CDR3. The V end was cut by 3 bases, the J end by 4 bases, with 15 bases between. The V gene's germline CDR1 is MGHRA and CDR2 YSYEKL. The CDR3 loop is CASSQVYSGAETQYF. CDR3 DNA: TGCGCCAGCAGCCAGGTGTATTCAGGGGCAGAGACCCAGTACTTC.

The sample holds many counts of this clonotype. The gene calls are TRBV12-3 or TRBV12-4 and TRBJ2-1, with 11 bases identical to TRBD2. The J segment lost 8 bases and the V segment lost 4 bases, leaving 7 bases of the junction unmatched. The CDR3 has 15 residues. This chain's CDR3 is CASSWLAGGDHEQFF. The CDR3 DNA reads TGTGCCAGCAGTTGGCTAGCGGGGGGAGATCATGAGCAGTTCTTC.

Concerning this clonotype itself: Relative to the germline gene, one junction end is altered; a read error may explain this. This chain uses TRBV7-9 with TRBJ2-1; 7 bases agree with TRBD2. The CDR3 loop spans 15 amino acids. Germline V gives CDR1 SEHNR, CDR2 FQNEAQ (reference sequence). CDR3 in amino acids: CAISPALADYNEQFF. CDR3 bases: TGTGCCATCAGCCCCGCGCTAGCGGACTACAATGAGCAGTTCTTC.

The chain joins TRBV12-3 or TRBV12-4 to TRBJ2-3, with TRBD2 as a possible D gene (6 bases). The CDR3 contains 15 residues. Trimming pared 2 bases from V and 5 bases from J, leaving 14 bases between. CDR3 region: CASSLLGEVVDTQYF. The CDR3, as DNA: TGTGCCAGCAGTTTATTAGGGGAGGTAGTAGATACGCAGTATTTT.

This clonotype was detected ten times or more. The rearrangement uses TRBV14 and TRBJ1-6; possible D gene TRBD1, 5 bases. There are 14 residues in the CDR3. CDR1 and CDR2 (germline): SGHDN, FVKESK. V was trimmed by 5 bases and J by 8 bases, leaving 13 bases between them. The CDR3 DNA reads as TGTGCCAGCAGCGACAGTGTTGGGTATTCACCCCTCCACTTT. Protein: CASSDSVGYSPLHF.

This clonotype was detected a few times. The chain carries TRBV21-1 and TRBJ1-6; TRBD1, the D gene given by the table, was not confirmed from the DNA. TRBV21-1 is termed a pseudogene. The CDR3 contains 15 residues. The CDR3 protein is CASSTRQIGNSPLHF. CDR3 DNA sequence: TGTGCCAGCAGCACCCGACAGATCGGTAATTCACCCCTCCACTTT.

This clonotype was detected many times. The CDR3 bases are TGCAGTGCTAGAGATAGCGGGAGCTCCTACAATGAGCAGTTCTTC. This sequence encodes CSARDSGSSYNEQFF. This chain joins TRBV20-1 and TRBJ2-1; 9 positions agree with TRBD2. The junction had 0 bases not matched to a gene; V was cut back by 0 bases and J by 0 bases. Germline lookup yields CDR1 DFQATT and CDR2 SNEGSKA (reference sequence). The CDR3 contains 15 residues.

V usage is TRBV2 and J usage is TRBJ1-1, with D tentatively TRBD1 (5 bases). Trimming stripped 3 bases from V and 4 bases from J, with 12 bases between. The V gene's germline CDR1 is SNHLY and CDR2 FYNNEI. The CDR3 has 14 residues. The DNA for the CDR3 is TGTGCCAGCAGTGACAGAGGGGTGGGCACTGAAGCTTTCTTT. Translation: CASSDRGVGTEAFF.

Comments on this clonotype: The junction departs from germline at one end; a sequencing error may be responsible. This chain uses TRBV5-1 with TRBJ2-1, with TRBD2 matching over 10 bases. CDR3 length: 15 amino acids. Germline loops: CDR1 SGHRS, CDR2 YFSETQ. The CDR3 here is CASRLVLAGSNEQFF. The DNA for the CDR3 is TGCGCCAGCAGGTTGGTACTAGCGGGGAGCAATGAGCAGTTCTTC.

The chain has TRBV12-3 or TRBV12-4 and TRBJ2-6; D is ambiguous. Trimming removed 7 bases at V and 0 bases at J, with 7 bases between. The CDR3 consists of 14 residues. The CDR3 DNA reads as TGTGCCAGCACGGCCAGCTCTGGGGCCAACGTCCTGACTTTC. It specifies CASTASSGANVLTF.

There are many counts of this clonotype. In nucleotides, the CDR3 is TGTGCCAGCAGTCCCCTCCGAATGGATGGCTACACCTTC. Translated: CASSPLRMDGYTF. This chain uses TRBV6-1 with TRBJ1-2; no clear D gene. The length of the CDR3 is 13 residues. V shed 5 bases and J shed 6 bases, with 13 bases lying between them. Germline V gene lookup returns CDR1 MNHNS and CDR2 SASEGT.

In its sample, this clonotype was seen a few times. The rearrangement uses TRBV7-9 and TRBJ2-5, with 11 bases aligning to TRBD2. V shed 3 bases, J shed 3 bases, and the junction held 6 bases outside the gene matches. From germline, CDR1 is SEHNR and CDR2 FQNEAQ (reference sequence). The length of the CDR3 is 16 residues. In DNA form, the CDR3 reads TGTGCCAGCAGCTTTCCTAGCGGGGGGTTAGAAGAGACCCAGTACTTC. Residues: CASSFPSGGLEETQYF. Filled out from reference TRBV7-9 and TRBJ2-5, the complete variable domain reads DTGVSQNPRHKITKRGQNVTFRCDPISEHNRLYWYRQTLGQGPEFLTYFQNEAQLEKSRLLSDRFSAERPKGSFSTLEIQRTEQGDSAMYLCASSFPSGGLEETQYFGPGTRLLVL.

The chain has TRBV6-1 and TRBJ1-5; D remains unclear. Trimming took 8 bases from V and 9 from J, leaving 8 bases between them. This CDR3 has 10 amino acids. Germline-derived CDR1 and CDR2 are MNHNS and SASEGT. The CDR3, as DNA: TGTGCCAGCCCGCGACGGCCCCAGCATTTT. It translates to CASPRRPQHF.

This clonotype was detected only a few times. The V and J genes are TRBV20-1 and TRBJ2-5; 9 bases agree with TRBD2. Unmatched junction bases numbered 12, after V lost 3 bases and J lost 4 bases. Germline CDR1 DFQATT, CDR2 SNEGSKA (reference sequence). This CDR3 is built from 16 residues. The CDR3 DNA reads TGCAGTGCTAGGTCCCCCGGGACTAGCTTCTCAGAGACCCAGTACTTC. Protein: CSARSPGTSFSETQYF.

This clonotype has just a few counts. The chain couples TRBV5-1 to TRBJ2-2; D is ambiguous. V gave up 2 bases and J gave up 2 bases, with 4 bases separating them. Per the germline V gene, CDR1 is SGHRS and CDR2 is YFSETQ. The CDR3 runs 13 residues. The CDR3 DNA follows: TGCGCCAGCAGCTTTTACAACACCGGGGAGCTGTTTTTT. Translating gives CASSFYNTGELFF.

This clonotype was observed at least ten times. The rearrangement joins TRBV2 to TRBJ2-3, with D possibly TRBD1 on 6 matching bases. CDR3 length: 14 residues. The germline V gene has CDR1 SNHLY and CDR2 FYNNEI. V lost 9 bases and J 2 bases, leaving 15 bases between the germline ends. The CDR3 protein is CARGGNGFTDTQYF. CDR3 in DNA: TGTGCCAGAGGGGGAAATGGTTTCACAGATACGCAGTATTTT.

This chain connects TRBV18 to TRBJ2-3, with TRBD2 matching over 7 bases. The CDR3 is 14 amino acids. V was clipped by 2 bases and J by 5 bases; unmatched bases: 4. CDR1 is KGHSH and CDR2 is LQKENI in the germline V gene. The CDR3 sequence is CASSPMSGGDTQYF. DNA for the CDR3: TGTGCCAGCTCACCAATGTCGGGGGGAGATACGCAGTATTTT.

This clonotype was seen only a few times. The V and J genes are TRBV7-9 and TRBJ1-3; no clear D. This CDR3 is built from 14 residues. V lost 3 bases to trimming and J lost 4 bases, with 10 bases between them. In germline, CDR1 is SEHNR, CDR2 FQNEAQ (reference sequence). Here the CDR3 reads CASSFVVTGNTIYF. Here the CDR3 DNA reads TGTGCCAGCAGCTTCGTGGTGACCGGAAACACCATATATTTT.

This clonotype was counted ten times or more. CDR3 nucleotides: TGTGCCAGCAGCCAGAGACGGAACACTGAAGCTTTCTTT. Translating gives CASSQRRNTEAFF. The V call is TRBV3-1, the J call TRBJ1-1; no firm D call. From germline, CDR1 is LGHDT and CDR2 YNNKEL (reference sequence). V shed 3 bases and J shed 1 base, with 6 bases lying between them. CDR3 size: 13 residues.

The CDR3 is CASSPGTSRYIQYF. CDR3 in DNA: TGTGCCAGCAGCCCCGGGACTAGCCGTTACATTCAGTACTTC. V usage is TRBV6-2 or TRBV6-3 and J usage is TRBJ2-4, with TRBD2 identical over 9 bases. CDR3 length: 14 amino acids. J lost 8 bases, V lost 6 bases, and 8 bases had no gene match. CDR1 is MNHEY and CDR2 is SVGEGT in the germline V gene.

In this sample, this clonotype turned up many times. The V call is TRBV12-3 or TRBV12-4, the J call TRBJ2-1, with D hard to call. This CDR3 has 15 amino acids. The germline V and J ends were trimmed by 2 bases and 6 bases, with 14 bases remaining between them. The CDR3 coding sequence is TGTGCCAGCAGTTTAATAGGGCACGACGGCAATGAGCAGTTCTTC. It yields the protein CASSLIGHDGNEQFF.

The rearrangement links TRBV9 to TRBJ1-5, with 12 bases identical to TRBD1. Unmatched junction bases numbered 8, after V lost 4 bases and J lost 3 bases. Germline V CDR1 and CDR2: SGDLS, YYNGEE. The CDR3 contains 17 residues. The DNA of the CDR3 is TGTGCCAGCAGCTCGGACGGGACAGGGGGCTTCAATCAGCCCCAGCATTTT. Translating it yields CASSSDGTGGFNQPQHF.

This clonotype turned up a few times. The chain is built from TRBV24-1 and TRBJ1-2; D is unclear. This CDR3 contains 13 residues. CDR1 is KGHDR and CDR2 is SFDVKD in the germline V gene. V gave up 1 base and J gave up 6 bases, with 8 bases separating them. The CDR3 protein is CATSDLTKDGYTF. CDR3 nucleotide sequence: TGTGCCACCAGTGATTTAACTAAGGATGGCTACACCTTC.

This clonotype was seen a few times. The chain links TRBV5-1 to TRBJ1-1, with TRBD1 matching 9 bases. The CDR3 contains 14 residues. From germline, CDR1 is SGHRS and CDR2 YFSETQ. With 4 bases clipped from V and 3 bases from J, the junction kept 4 bases outside the gene matches. CDR3 sequence: CASSGGQGDTEAFF. The CDR3, as DNA: TGCGCCAGCAGCGGGGGACAGGGAGACACTGAAGCTTTCTTT.